The source of this T cell receptor beta chain is a study of T cells after posttransplantation cyclophosphamide. The germline gives CDR1 MNHEY, CDR2 SMNVEV (reference sequence). CDR3 length equals 19 residues. V gave up 2 bases and J gave up 0 bases, with 20 bases separating them. Using immunoSEQ multiplex PCR, the repertoire was profiled, and TCRdb retains in-frame clones only, with some absent. The top ten hold about 30% of the sample, which has about 17,000 clones, roughly 85% seen once. Sampled 1 year posttransplant, controls received myeloablative marrow transplants, methotrexate and a calcineurin inhibitor.

This receptor was taken from a female patient under 30 who received an allogeneic stem cell transplant from an unrelated donor, was CMV-positive, and had acute and chronic GVHD. The graft donor may have contributed some T cells. This rearrangement joins TRBV27 to TRBJ1-5; TRBD1 is a possible D gene (5 bases). Sequenced material: PBMCs, taken after allogeneic stem cell transplant with calcineurin inhibitor and methotrexate. CDR3 nucleotides: TGTGCCAGCAGTTTAACGAAAGGGTCAGGGAGGCTTAGCAATCAGCCCCAGCATTTT. This encodes CASSLTKGSGRLSNQPQHF.